This entry lists 11 T cell receptor beta chains sequenced from one sample in a study of monozygotic twins with inflammatory bowel disease. TCRdb reprocessed the 5' RACE reads, with one entry per CDR3 protein and no DNA. The listing records a few hundred thousand distinct CDR3 sequences. The sequenced sample was blood. These receptors all come from a human donor with ulcerative colitis or Crohn's disease, or a healthy co-twin of an affected twin (not recorded which).

V and J are TRBV30 and TRBJ1-4. The CDR3 has 11 residues. From germline, CDR1 is GTSNPN and CDR2 SVGIG (reference sequence). CDR3: CAWSVSQKLFF.

The chain recombines TRBV27 with TRBJ2-3. Germline V gene sequence: CDR1 MNHEY, CDR2 SMNVEV (reference sequence). The CDR3 is 11 amino acids. The CDR3 spells CASCVSDTQYF.

The chain recombines TRBV12-3 or TRBV12-4 with TRBJ2-1. This CDR3 is 12 amino acids long. The CDR3 is CASSLERGEQFF.

The genes are TRBV30 and TRBJ2-1. Germline lookup yields CDR1 GTSNPN and CDR2 SVGIG (reference sequence). The CDR3 extends over 13 amino acids. The CDR3 protein is CAWRAISYNEQFF.

The genes are TRBV12-3 or TRBV12-4 and TRBJ1-2. This CDR3 comprises 12 residues. CDR3 loop: CASSPSNYGYTF.

V is TRBV5-6 and J is TRBJ1-4. Per germline, CDR1 SGHDT and CDR2 YYEEEE. The CDR3 length is 14 residues. This chain's CDR3 is CASSLGHSNEKLFF.

The chain links TRBV5-6 to TRBJ2-3; TCRdb designates TRBD2, a call that cannot be tested without DNA. Per the germline V gene, CDR1 is SGHDT and CDR2 is YYEEEE. The CDR3 loop spans 13 amino acids. The CDR3 loop reads CASRVAGTDTQYF.

This chain uses TRBV7-2 with TRBJ1-1. The germline V gene has CDR1 SGHTA and CDR2 FQGNSA. The CDR3 spans 11 residues. The CDR3 loop reads CASSLGGGAFF.

This chain uses TRBV5-1 with TRBJ2-3. The length of the CDR3 is 14 residues. Germline V gene lookup returns CDR1 SGHRS and CDR2 YFSETQ. The CDR3 reads CASSLDSTTDTQYF.

J is TRBJ1-6 and V is TRBV12-3 or TRBV12-4. CDR3 size: 14 residues. CDR3 sequence: CASSFFGGNSPLHF.

V is TRBV15 and J is TRBJ1-1. CDR1 and CDR2 from the germline V gene are LNHNV and YYDKDF (reference sequence). This CDR3 contains 13 residues. The CDR3 sequence: CATSRSGGTEAFF.